This T cell receptor beta chain was identified during a study of blood T cells in healthy people across ages. Through a sample-barcoded 5' primer and a J-beta primer mix, a second PCR was run for about 6 to 11 cycles. MiXCR, run by TCRdb on the 5' RACE reads, gives a single entry per CDR3 protein. The profile shows over 700,000 distinct CDR3 sequences, about 48% of them singletons. This clonotype occurred many times. The V and J ends lost 0 bases and 1 base, in that order; junction bases with no gene match: 0. The CDR3 is 15 residues long. Germline V lookup: CDR1 SGHTA, CDR2 FQGNSA. The genes are TRBV7-2 and TRBJ2-3, with 8 bases lining up with TRBD1. This TCR derives from a man of 80 years or more in good health. The sequenced sample consisted of blood. Here the CDR3 reads CASSLAGQGTDTQYF. The CDR3 DNA follows: TGTGCCAGCAGCTTAGCGGGACAGGGCACAGATACGCAGTATTTT.